This T cell receptor (beta chain) was captured by sequencing in a study of a mutant IDH1 vaccine in newly diagnosed glioma. Across the whole study: Previous treatment comprised radiotherapy, temozolomide, or both, mostly both.

The CDR3 has 14 residues. The germline V gene encodes CDR1 KGHSH and CDR2 LQKENI. The V end lost 4 bases, the J end lost 5 bases, and 15 bases lay between the germline ends. TCRdb keeps only in-frame clones here, not all; method: immunoSEQ multiplex PCR. The sample includes about 88,000 clones, roughly four fifths of them seen just once. The time point denotes: baseline, week 1 (first vaccination visit). Specified treatment: pre-vaccination baseline after standard-of-care therapy. This clone appeared a few times. The material sequenced was PBMCs, taken from a glioma patient treated with radiotherapy, temozolomide or both. The chain carries TRBV18 and TRBJ2-7; D is possibly TRBD1 (6 bases). The receptor was isolated from a man aged 35-49 years with glioma. Some clones in this sample may be carry-over from other donors' samples. This CDR3 reads CASSLTRGRNEQYF. The CDR3 DNA sequence: TGTGCCAGCTCACTCACCAGGGGCCGGAACGAGCAGTACTTC.